Following are 24 T cell receptor beta chains from one sample sequenced in a study of cytomegalovirus exposure and HLA in healthy donors. PCR amplification relied on 60 Vbeta primers (plus 13 Jbeta primers). Measured with immunoSEQ multiplex PCR; TCRdb has only the in-frame clones, and not every one. This table holds 130,000 or so clones, 80% found once. Sequencing input: PBMCs. The receptors were gathered from a man aged 25 to 40 in good health and CMV-seronegative.

This chain joins TRBV4-2 and TRBJ2-7; 7 nucleotides line up with TRBD1. J was trimmed by 2 bases and V by 6 bases; bases with no gene match: 4. CDR3 size: 13 residues. Germline V gene lookup returns CDR1 LGHNA and CDR2 YNFKEQ. CDR3 loop: CASSPDRAYEQYF. As DNA, the CDR3 is TGTGCCAGCAGTCCCGACAGGGCCTACGAGCAGTACTTC.

CDR3 sequence: CASARDLNYEQYF. CDR3 sequence (DNA): TGTGCCAGCGCACGGGACTTAAACTACGAGCAGTACTTC. The V gene is TRBV4-2, the J gene TRBJ2-7, with TRBD2 as a possible D gene (6 bases). The germline gives CDR1 LGHNA, CDR2 YNFKEQ. This CDR3 has 13 residues. The V end lost 8 bases, the J end lost 3 bases, and 14 bases lay between the germline ends.

The chain has TRBV7-3 and TRBJ2-1; 14 bases line up with TRBD2. This CDR3 is 16 amino acids long. J was trimmed by 7 bases and V by 4 bases; bases with no gene match: 6. CDR1 is SGHTA and CDR2 is FQGTGA in the germline V gene. In nucleotides, the CDR3 is TGTGCCAGCAGCTCACCGGGACTAGCGGGAGTAAATGAGCAGTTCTTC. Translating gives CASSSPGLAGVNEQFF.

This clone has only a few counts. The V call is TRBV5-1, the J call TRBJ2-3, with TRBD2 identical over 7 bases. The CDR3 has 13 residues. The V gene end was trimmed by 4 bases and the J gene end by 1 base; junction bases not matched to a gene: 0. Germline CDR1 and CDR2: SGHRS and YFSETQ. CDR3: CASSRGGTDTQYF. The CDR3, as DNA: TGCGCCAGCAGCCGGGGGGGCACAGATACGCAGTATTTT.

Here the CDR3 reads CASSSGTGGNSPLHF. DNA for the CDR3: TGCGCCAGCAGCTCCGGGACAGGGGGCAATTCACCCCTCCACTTT. J is TRBJ1-6 and V is TRBV5-1; 12 bases line up with TRBD1. This CDR3 region has 15 residues. J was trimmed by 7 bases and V by 3 bases; bases with no gene match: 2. Per the germline V gene, CDR1 is SGHRS and CDR2 is YFSETQ.

The sample holds one count of this clone. The chain employs TRBV5-6 and TRBJ2-3; 9 bases agree with TRBD1. The CDR3 is 15 residues long. V dropped 2 bases and J dropped 6; count of bases not matched to a gene: 7. CDR1 and CDR2 (germline): SGHDT, YYEEEE. CDR3 DNA: TGTGCCAGCAGCTTAAGACAGGGGGACTCGGATACGCAGTATTTT. Amino acids: CASSLRQGDSDTQYF.

The V gene is TRBV27, the J gene TRBJ2-5; 8 nucleotides line up with TRBD2. The CDR3 has 16 residues. With 3 bases clipped from V and 4 bases from J, the junction kept 10 bases outside the gene matches. Germline V CDR1 and CDR2: MNHEY, SMNVEV (reference sequence). The CDR3 is CASSFLLSGGIETQYF. The CDR3 DNA reads as TGTGCCAGCAGTTTCCTCCTATCGGGGGGGATAGAGACCCAGTACTTC.

The chain combines TRBV19 with TRBJ2-2, with 9 bases matching TRBD2. Trimming at V came to 4 bases and at J to 5 bases, leaving 5 bases not matched to a gene. The germline gives CDR1 LNHDA, CDR2 SQIVND (reference sequence). This CDR3 region has 15 residues. CDR3 sequence reads: CASSKGLAVTGELFF. DNA of the CDR3: TGTGCCAGTAGTAAGGGACTAGCAGTAACCGGGGAGCTGTTTTTT.

In its sample, this clone was seen a few times. The gene calls are TRBV4-3 and TRBJ2-1, with a weak D call TRBD2 (5 bases). Germline V gene lookup returns CDR1 LGHNA and CDR2 YSLEER. Trimming stripped 1 base from V and 7 bases from J, with 8 bases between. This CDR3 contains 13 residues. The chain's CDR3 is CASSQGSGNEQFF. The CDR3 DNA reads as TGCGCCAGCAGCCAAGGATCGGGGAATGAGCAGTTCTTC.

The chain employs TRBV28 and TRBJ2-3; 9 nucleotides align to TRBD1. The V gene end was trimmed by 5 bases and the J gene end by 5 bases; junction bases not matched to a gene: 5. The CDR3 is made up of 14 amino acids. Germline CDR1 reads MDHEN; CDR2 reads SYDVKM. The CDR3 region is CASSGTGRGDTQYF. Written as DNA, the CDR3 is TGTGCCAGCAGTGGGACAGGGAGGGGAGATACGCAGTATTTT.

The V gene is TRBV14, the J gene TRBJ2-2; no firm D call. The CDR3 has 14 amino acids. Per the germline V gene, CDR1 is SGHDN and CDR2 is FVKESK. V was trimmed by 5 bases and J by 1 base, leaving 8 bases between them. CDR3 protein: CASSVGLNTGELFF. CDR3 nucleotides: TGTGCCAGCAGCGTGGGCCTGAACACCGGGGAGCTGTTTTTT.

The chain has TRBV19 and TRBJ1-1, with D possibly being TRBD1 (5 bases). The germline CDR1 and CDR2 sequences are LNHDA and SQIVND (reference sequence). V was clipped by 3 bases and J by 1 base, with 9 bases between them. The CDR3 covers 14 residues. CDR3 DNA sequence: TGTGCCAGTAGTATGGGGCAATGGAACACTGAAGCTTTCTTT. It codes for CASSMGQWNTEAFF.

This chain connects TRBV7-9 to TRBJ2-3, with 9 bases identical to TRBD1. The CDR3 is 16 amino acids. V lost 5 bases to trimming and J lost 3 bases; unmatched junction nucleotides: 9. Germline V gene sequence: CDR1 SEHNR, CDR2 FQNEAQ (reference sequence). Here the CDR3 reads CASSPDPGQGTDTQYF. The CDR3 bases are TGTGCCAGCAGCCCAGATCCGGGACAGGGAACAGATACGCAGTATTTT.

V and J are TRBV28 and TRBJ1-1; 9 bases match TRBD1. Looked up from germline, CDR1 is MDHEN and CDR2 is SYDVKM. The V segment lost 8 bases and the J segment 0 bases; nucleotides outside the gene matches: 13. The CDR3 totals 17 residues. The CDR3 nucleotides read TGTGCCAGCCGCTCAGGGGGGACAGGGATCATGAACACTGAAGCTTTCTTT. Translated, it gives CASRSGGTGIMNTEAFF.

This clone was found a few times. The rearrangement links TRBV10-3 to TRBJ2-2; the D is unclear. From germline, CDR1 is ENHRY and CDR2 SYGVKD. The CDR3 is made up of 13 amino acids. V lost 3 bases and J lost 5, with 7 bases in between. The CDR3 is CAISDLDTGELFF. CDR3 nucleotide sequence: TGTGCCATCAGTGACTTAGATACCGGGGAGCTGTTTTTT.

The gene calls are TRBV4-2 and TRBJ1-1; 10 bases match TRBD1. Germline V gene lookup returns CDR1 LGHNA and CDR2 YNFKEQ. Trimming took 0 bases from V and 1 from J; bases not matched to a gene: 8. The CDR3 consists of 18 residues. The CDR3 DNA reads as TGTGCCAGCAGCCAAGAGGGGACAGGGGAATTCGGGAACACTGAAGCTTTCTTT. This translates into CASSQEGTGEFGNTEAFF.

This clone appeared many times. The V gene is TRBV25-1, the J gene TRBJ2-3; weak D call: TRBD1 (5 bases). The ends were cut back, 6 bases at V and 6 bases at J, with 10 bases in the middle. Germline lookup yields CDR1 MGHDK and CDR2 SYGVNS. This CDR3 contains 12 residues. The CDR3 coding sequence is TGTGCCAGCAGCGCTCAGGGTGATACGCAGTATTTT. Residues: CASSAQGDTQYF. Combining the CDR3 with reference TRBV25-1 and TRBJ2-3 gives the whole variable domain EADIYQTPRYLVIGTGKKITLECSQTMGHDKMYWYQQDPGMELHLIHYSYGVNSTEKGDLSSESTVSRIRTEHFPLTLESARPSHTSQYLCASSAQGDTQYFGPGTRLTVL.

V and J are TRBV29-1 and TRBJ2-7; possibly TRBD2 for D (5 bases). From germline, CDR1 is SQVTM and CDR2 ANQGSEA. The V end lost 1 base, the J end lost 2 bases, and 6 bases lay between the germline ends. The CDR3 has 12 residues. The CDR3 protein is CSVEGTAYEQYF. The CDR3 coding sequence is TGCAGCGTTGAAGGGACTGCCTACGAGCAGTACTTC.

V is TRBV7-6 and J is TRBJ2-7; no firm D call. Deletions cut 3 bases from V and 2 bases from J, with 5 bases between. From germline, CDR1 is SGHVS and CDR2 FNYEAQ. The CDR3 runs 12 residues. In DNA, the CDR3 is TGTGCCAGCAGCTTCTCCCCCTACGAGCAGTACTTC. Its translation is CASSFSPYEQYF.

The rearrangement joins TRBV5-1 to TRBJ2-7; D possibly corresponds to TRBD2 (5 bases). Trimming left V 6 bases short and J 2 bases short, with 12 bases between. Germline lookup yields CDR1 SGHRS and CDR2 YFSETQ. The CDR3 length is 13 residues. The DNA of the CDR3 is TGCGCCAGCAAAGAAAGCGGCACCTACGAGCAGTACTTC. Protein sequence: CASKESGTYEQYF.

This chain joins TRBV6-5 and TRBJ1-2; 7 nucleotides match TRBD1. The germline V gene has CDR1 MNHEY and CDR2 SVGAGI. The CDR3 runs 13 residues. V lost 2 bases to trimming and J lost 5 bases; unmatched junction nucleotides: 2. CDR3 loop: CASSYGGQYGYTF. For the CDR3, the DNA is TGTGCCAGCAGTTACGGGGGACAGTATGGCTACACCTTC.

This CDR3 is CASSDPQRETETQYF. The CDR3 coding sequence is TGTGCCAGCAGTGACCCCCAGCGGGAGACCGAGACCCAGTACTTC. V is TRBV28 and J is TRBJ2-5, with 8 nucleotides matching TRBD2. Losses at the gene ends were 5 bases for V and 5 bases for J; bases not matched to a gene: 10. The germline gives CDR1 MDHEN, CDR2 SYDVKM. CDR3 length: 15 amino acids. Combining the CDR3 with reference TRBV28 and TRBJ2-5 gives the whole variable domain DVKVTQSSRYLVKRTGEKVFLECVQDMDHENMFWYRQDPGLGLRLIYFSYDVKMKEKGDIPEGYSVSREKKERFSLILESASTNQTSMYLCASSDPQRETETQYFGPGTRLLVL.

J is TRBJ2-3 and V is TRBV7-2; 7 bases agree with TRBD1. After removal of 4 bases from V and 3 bases from J, the junction contained 7 bases not matched to a gene. Germline V gene lookup returns CDR1 SGHTA and CDR2 FQGNSA. The CDR3 consists of 15 residues. CDR3 in DNA: TGTGCCAGCAGCTATGGACAGGATTCTACAGATACGCAGTATTTT. Translating gives CASSYGQDSTDTQYF.

The chain uses TRBV27 and TRBJ1-1; D is ambiguous. The CDR3 extends over 17 amino acids. V was shortened by 0 bases and J by 0 bases, with 14 bases between the two germline ends. Per germline, CDR1 MNHEY and CDR2 SMNVEV (reference sequence). The DNA for the CDR3 is TGTGCCAGCAGTTTATCGAGCAGGACGGGAATGAACACTGAAGCTTTCTTT. Protein sequence: CASSLSSRTGMNTEAFF.